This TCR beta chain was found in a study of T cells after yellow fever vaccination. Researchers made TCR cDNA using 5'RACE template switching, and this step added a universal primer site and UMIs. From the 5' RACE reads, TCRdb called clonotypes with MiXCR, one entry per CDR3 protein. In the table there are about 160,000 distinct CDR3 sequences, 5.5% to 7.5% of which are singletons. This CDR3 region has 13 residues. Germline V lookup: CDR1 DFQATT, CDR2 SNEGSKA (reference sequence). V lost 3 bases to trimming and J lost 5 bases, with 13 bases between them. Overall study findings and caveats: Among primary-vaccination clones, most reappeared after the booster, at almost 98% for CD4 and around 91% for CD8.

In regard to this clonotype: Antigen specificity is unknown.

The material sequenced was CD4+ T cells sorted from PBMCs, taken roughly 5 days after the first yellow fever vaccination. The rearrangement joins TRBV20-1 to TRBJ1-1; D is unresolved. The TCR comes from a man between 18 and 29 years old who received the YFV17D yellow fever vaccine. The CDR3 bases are TGCAGTGCTAGCGGAGGGATCGGGACTGAAGCTTTCTTT. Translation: CSASGGIGTEAFF.